This TCR beta chain was sequenced during a study of blood T cell repertoires in COVID-19. Study details: T cells, B-cell-depleted T cells, or PBMCs supplied cDNA or gDNA.

The CDR3 consists of 15 residues. V was clipped by 0 bases and J by 3 bases; unmatched bases: 3. The germline CDR1 and CDR2 sequences are SGHRS and YFSETQ. The data were produced by immunoSEQ multiplex PCR, yet TCRdb's version contains in-frame clones alone and is incomplete. The sample shows 120,000 or so clones, about 80% of them seen only once. The clonotype comes from a human donor in a cohort sampled during active COVID-19. The sample taken for sequencing was peripheral blood. The chain carries TRBV5-1 and TRBJ2-1; TRBD1 matches at 7 bases. The CDR3 nucleotides are TGCGCCAGCAGCTTGGCCCCAGGGGGCTACAATGAGCAGTTCTTC. Encoded protein: CASSLAPGGYNEQFF.